These 32 T cell receptor beta chains were sequenced from one sample in a study of CD8 T cells in Susac syndrome. RNA totalling roughly 0.5 to 1 ug underwent reverse transcription with random hexamers. Using its own MiXCR run on the immunoSEQ multiplex PCR reads, TCRdb lists one record per CDR3 protein. The data hold 150,000 to 180,000 distinct CDR3 sequences, with roughly 95% observed a single time. The sequencing input was CD4+ T cells from PBMCs. Source of these receptors: a human donor with Susac syndrome.

The genes are TRBV29-1 and TRBJ1-1, with D possibly matching TRBD1 (6 bases). There are 13 residues in the CDR3. Germline V lookup: CDR1 SQVTM, CDR2 ANQGSEA. Trimming stripped 5 bases from V and 3 bases from J, with 13 bases between. The CDR3 nucleotides read TGCAGCGTTTCTGGGGGCAGGGACACTGAAGCTTTCTTT. Translation gives CSVSGGRDTEAFF.

The V gene is TRBV18, the J gene TRBJ1-6; D is unresolved. V was cut by 2 bases and J by 0 bases, with 8 bases left in between. Germline-derived CDR1 and CDR2 are KGHSH and LQKENI. The CDR3 has 16 amino acids. The CDR3 DNA reads TGTGCCAGCTCACCAGACACAAGCTCCTATAATTCACCCCTCCACTTT. It encodes CASSPDTSSYNSPLHF.

The rearrangement uses TRBV12-3 or TRBV12-4 and TRBJ2-7; D tentatively fits TRBD1 or TRBD2 (5 bases each). V lost 6 bases, J lost 4 bases, and 16 bases lay in between. The CDR3 has 14 amino acids. CDR3 sequence (DNA): TGTGCCAGCAGCGAATCAGGGAGCGGATACGAGCAGTACTTC. This sequence encodes CASSESGSGYEQYF.

This clonotype was counted a single time. This sequence joins TRBV6-6 and TRBJ2-3; 9 bases are a match to TRBD1. V shed 6 bases, J shed 4 bases, and the junction held 8 bases outside the gene matches. This CDR3 contains 15 residues. CDR1 MNHNY and CDR2 SVGAGI come from the germline V gene (reference sequence). CDR3 amino acids: CASRPPGQGADTQYF. In DNA, the CDR3 is TGTGCCAGCAGACCCCCGGGACAGGGCGCAGATACGCAGTATTTT.

The chain couples TRBV20-1 to TRBJ1-5, with 10 positions matching TRBD1. CDR3 length: 14 amino acids. Germline V lookup: CDR1 DFQATT, CDR2 SNEGSKA (reference sequence). Losses at the gene ends were 6 bases for V and 4 bases for J; bases not matched to a gene: 6. The CDR3 coding sequence is TGCAGTGCGCCCGGGACAGGGGAAAATCAGCCCCAGCATTTT. This translates into CSAPGTGENQPQHF.

This chain uses TRBV20-1 with TRBJ2-3; 7 bases map to TRBD2. With V trimmed by 3 bases and J by 3 bases, 15 bases remained unmatched. Germline V lookup: CDR1 DFQATT, CDR2 SNEGSKA (reference sequence). The CDR3 length is 17 residues. Here the CDR3 reads CSARVLAAGELTDTQYF. The CDR3, as DNA: TGCAGTGCTAGGGTCTTGGCGGCGGGGGAGTTAACAGATACGCAGTATTTT.

This chain links TRBV5-4 with TRBJ2-2; possible D gene TRBD1, 6 bases. The germline V gene encodes CDR1 SGHNT and CDR2 YYREEE (reference sequence). Trimming stripped 2 bases from V and 7 bases from J, with 9 bases between. The CDR3 runs to 13 residues. The CDR3 DNA is TGTGCCAGCAGCTTAAGGGGGAGCGGGGAGCTGTTTTTT. This sequence encodes CASSLRGSGELFF.

The V gene is TRBV29-1, the J gene TRBJ2-2; the D gene is possibly TRBD2 (5 bases). The CDR3 extends over 13 amino acids. With 7 bases removed from V and 1 base from J, the gap between germline ends came to 10 bases. Looked up from germline, CDR1 is SQVTM and CDR2 is ANQGSEA. CDR3 region: CSADWMNTGELFF. The CDR3 coding sequence is TGCAGCGCGGACTGGATGAACACCGGGGAGCTGTTTTTT.

A remark on this clonotype: One junction end does not reproduce the germline sequence, and a read error may be involved. CDR3 DNA: TGCAGTGCTAGAGCTCAGGGACAGGGGAATTCACCCCTCCCTTTT. It encodes CSARAQGQGNSPLPF. The rearrangement joins TRBV20-1 to TRBJ1-6; 10 positions agree with TRBD1. From germline, CDR1 is DFQATT and CDR2 SNEGSKA (reference sequence). The CDR3 runs to 15 residues.

The V gene is TRBV10-3, the J gene TRBJ2-1, with TRBD1 identical over 9 bases. V shed 6 bases and J 7 bases; nucleotides not matched to a gene: 19. From germline, CDR1 is ENHRY and CDR2 SYGVKD. This CDR3 contains 18 residues. CDR3 in DNA: TGTGCCATCAGCGACCCGGCTGGGACAGGGAAAGGGTTTAATGAGCAGTTCTTC. Translating gives CAISDPAGTGKGFNEQFF.

As DNA, the CDR3 is TGTGCCAGCAGACCCTCGACAGGGTTCGACAATGAGCAGTTCTTC. Amino acids: CASRPSTGFDNEQFF. This sequence joins TRBV6-2 or TRBV6-3 and TRBJ2-1; 7 bases fit TRBD1. Germline CDR1 reads MNHEY; CDR2 reads SVGEGT. After removal of 6 bases from V and 5 bases from J, the junction contained 10 bases not matched to a gene. This CDR3 is 15 amino acids long.

This chain links TRBV19 with TRBJ1-1; the D is unclear. This CDR3 is built from 15 residues. V lost 6 bases, J lost 0 bases, and 14 bases lay in between. In germline, CDR1 is LNHDA, CDR2 SQIVND (reference sequence). The CDR3 nucleotides read TGTGCCAGTAGCGCAAGGGTTGGAGTGAACACTGAAGCTTTCTTT. It translates to CASSARVGVNTEAFF.

The chain is built from TRBV25-1 and TRBJ1-2; 9 bases are shared with TRBD1. Trimming cost V 4 bases and J 8 bases; bases outside gene matches: 8. CDR1 is MGHDK and CDR2 is SYGVNS in the germline V gene. CDR3 length: 14 residues. The CDR3 region is CASSAAGTGNGYTF. The CDR3, as DNA: TGTGCCAGCAGTGCCGCCGGGACAGGGAACGGCTACACCTTC.

The genes are TRBV11-2 and TRBJ2-5; no clear D gene. Looked up from germline, CDR1 is SGHAT and CDR2 is FQNNGV. CDR3 length equals 15 residues. Trimming cost V 5 bases and J 4 bases, with 17 bases left between them. The CDR3: CASSPAGPHGETQYF. The CDR3 DNA reads as TGTGCCAGCAGCCCTGCCGGGCCCCATGGAGAGACCCAGTACTTC.

This chain links TRBV20-1 with TRBJ2-5, with D tentatively TRBD1 or TRBD2 (5 bases each). The CDR3 sequence is 15 residues long. Germline V gives CDR1 DFQATT, CDR2 SNEGSKA (reference sequence). The V end was cut by 3 bases, the J end by 7 bases, with 21 bases between. The CDR3 nucleotides are TGCAGTGCTAGGTCGTCGGCAGGGACGAGCGGGACCCAGTACTTC. Its translation: CSARSSAGTSGTQYF.

The V call is TRBV29-1, the J call TRBJ2-3; tentative D call: TRBD1 (6 bases). The CDR3 is 11 residues long. V was cut by 7 bases and J by 4 bases, with 9 bases left in between. CDR1 and CDR2 from the germline V gene are SQVTM and ANQGSEA. The CDR3 protein is CSGAGADTQYF. CDR3 nucleotide sequence: TGCAGCGGGGCAGGGGCAGATACGCAGTATTTT.

V usage is TRBV6-5 and J usage is TRBJ2-3; D is perhaps TRBD1 or TRBD2 (5 bases each). From germline, CDR1 is MNHEY and CDR2 SVGAGI. The CDR3 is 16 amino acids. V lost 2 bases, J lost 1 base, and 13 bases lay in between. CDR3 nucleotide sequence: TGTGCCAGCAGTTACGGGGGAAGTCTCGGCACAGATACGCAGTATTTT. It specifies CASSYGGSLGTDTQYF.

This sequence joins TRBV2 and TRBJ2-3; tentative D call: TRBD1 (5 bases). CDR1 is SNHLY and CDR2 is FYNNEI in the germline V gene. The V gene lost 6 bases and the J gene lost 5 bases, with 21 bases spanning the gap. The CDR3 covers 16 residues. DNA of the CDR3: TGTGCCAGCAGACAAGGGCCAGGGTATGCGGTAGATACGCAGTATTTT. Residues: CASRQGPGYAVDTQYF.

This rearrangement joins TRBV27 to TRBJ1-2; D is perhaps TRBD1 (5 bases). The CDR3 loop spans 14 amino acids. V was clipped by 5 bases and J by 5 bases, with 15 bases between them. CDR1 and CDR2 (germline): MNHEY, SMNVEV (reference sequence). The CDR3 here is CASSRGGPPYGYTF. As DNA, the CDR3 is TGTGCCAGCAGTCGCGGGGGTCCTCCTTATGGCTACACCTTC.

This clonotype was recorded only once. The J gene is TRBJ2-1, the V gene TRBV6-5; TRBD1 matches at 8 bases. Germline V gives CDR1 MNHEY, CDR2 SVGAGI. This CDR3 contains 15 residues. Losses at the gene ends were 6 bases for V and 2 bases for J; bases not matched to a gene: 6. The CDR3 DNA reads as TGTGCCAGCAGAGCCCCGGGACAGGCCTACAATGAGCAGTTCTTC. Protein product: CASRAPGQAYNEQFF.

The chain couples TRBV20-1 to TRBJ1-6, with 7 bases that match TRBD1. Trimming cost V 3 bases and J 6 bases; bases outside gene matches: 5. Per the germline V gene, CDR1 is DFQATT and CDR2 is SNEGSKA (reference sequence). The CDR3 loop spans 14 amino acids. This chain's CDR3 is CSASEGQFNSPLHF. In DNA, the CDR3 is TGCAGTGCTAGTGAGGGACAGTTTAATTCACCCCTCCACTTT.

The chain is built from TRBV20-1 and TRBJ2-5; 9 nucleotides line up with TRBD2. V was clipped by 4 bases and J by 5 bases; unmatched bases: 2. This CDR3 is 12 amino acids long. Germline V lookup: CDR1 DFQATT, CDR2 SNEGSKA (reference sequence). The CDR3 protein is CSAIAGVETQYF. The CDR3 nucleotides are TGCAGTGCTATAGCGGGGGTGGAGACCCAGTACTTC.

This clonotype is a singleton in its sample. The CDR3, as DNA: TGTGCCAGCAGTTCCTCTAGCGGGGGAGAGACCCAGTACTTC. Translation: CASSSSSGGETQYF. The chain links TRBV12-3 or TRBV12-4 to TRBJ2-5; 10 bases are a match to TRBD2. This CDR3 spans 14 amino acids. The V segment lost 4 bases and the J segment 4 bases; nucleotides outside the gene matches: 3.

DNA for the CDR3: TGTGCCAGCAGTCCAGACGACGGATCAAACACCTTC. This encodes CASSPDDGSNTF. The rearrangement links TRBV12-3 or TRBV12-4 to TRBJ1-2; D gene uncertain. V was pared by 5 bases and J by 12 bases, with 16 bases between. The CDR3 length is 12 residues.

This clonotype was observed once. V usage is TRBV15 and J usage is TRBJ1-2; D not resolved. Germline CDR1 LNHNV, CDR2 YYDKDF (reference sequence). The CDR3 length is 14 residues. The ends were cut back, 6 bases at V and 3 bases at J, with 14 bases in the middle. CDR3 residues: CATSPGGSYYGYTF. CDR3 in DNA: TGTGCCACCAGTCCCGGTGGGAGCTACTATGGCTACACCTTC.

The V and J genes are TRBV12-5 and TRBJ2-1, with D possibly matching TRBD1 (6 bases). V was pared by 6 bases and J by 9 bases, with 12 bases between. Germline V lookup: CDR1 LGHNT, CDR2 FRNRAP. CDR3 length: 12 residues. The CDR3 here is CASGLRGGEQFF. The CDR3 bases are TGTGCTAGTGGCCTCCGAGGGGGTGAGCAGTTCTTC.

The chain uses TRBV9 and TRBJ1-2; D possibly corresponds to TRBD1 (5 bases). Germline V CDR1 and CDR2: SGDLS, YYNGEE. Trimming cost V 2 bases and J 6 bases, with 17 bases left between them. The CDR3 has 15 amino acids. The CDR3 DNA reads as TGTGCCAGCAGCGTCGCCGCAGGGAGGGCGGATGGCTACACCTTC. It encodes CASSVAAGRADGYTF.

The J gene is TRBJ1-4, the V gene TRBV20-1, with D hard to call. The CDR3 contains 11 residues. Deletions cut 5 bases from V and 8 bases from J, with 9 bases between. Germline V gene lookup returns CDR1 DFQATT and CDR2 SNEGSKA (reference sequence). This CDR3 is CSASTEEKLFF. The CDR3 nucleotides read TGCAGTGCTTCGACGGAGGAAAAACTGTTTTTT.

The chain uses TRBV13 and TRBJ2-7; 9 bases match TRBD1. There are 15 residues in the CDR3. Germline CDR1 and CDR2: PRHDT and FYEKMQ (reference sequence). Unmatched junction bases numbered 8, after V lost 3 bases and J lost 5 bases. The CDR3 sequence: CASSFDGQGRNEQYF. The CDR3 bases are TGTGCCAGCAGCTTCGATGGACAGGGGAGGAACGAGCAGTACTTC.

This chain joins TRBV4-3 and TRBJ1-6; 7 positions agree with TRBD1. The ends lost 0 bases at V and 7 bases at J; junction bases unmatched: 3. This CDR3 region has 15 residues. Looked up from germline, CDR1 is LGHNA and CDR2 is YSLEER. This CDR3 is CASSQDAGGNSPLHF. Written as DNA, the CDR3 is TGCGCCAGCAGCCAAGATGCAGGGGGAAATTCACCCCTCCACTTT.

This chain links TRBV11-2 with TRBJ2-3; the D gene is possibly TRBD1 (5 bases). The CDR3 runs to 15 residues. Trimming pared 0 bases from V and 2 bases from J, leaving 9 bases between. Per the germline V gene, CDR1 is SGHAT and CDR2 is FQNNGV. CDR3 DNA sequence: TGTGCCAGCAGCTTAGATCAGGGCGACACAGATACGCAGTATTTT. It encodes CASSLDQGDTDTQYF.

The CDR3 nucleotides are TGTGCCACCAGCAGAGTTCCGGGGAACTATGGCTACACCTTC. Translation: CATSRVPGNYGYTF. This rearrangement joins TRBV15 to TRBJ1-2; D unresolved. V was cut by 1 base and J by 2 bases, with 8 bases left in between. The CDR3 length is 14 residues. Germline CDR1 reads LNHNV; CDR2 reads YYDKDF (reference sequence).